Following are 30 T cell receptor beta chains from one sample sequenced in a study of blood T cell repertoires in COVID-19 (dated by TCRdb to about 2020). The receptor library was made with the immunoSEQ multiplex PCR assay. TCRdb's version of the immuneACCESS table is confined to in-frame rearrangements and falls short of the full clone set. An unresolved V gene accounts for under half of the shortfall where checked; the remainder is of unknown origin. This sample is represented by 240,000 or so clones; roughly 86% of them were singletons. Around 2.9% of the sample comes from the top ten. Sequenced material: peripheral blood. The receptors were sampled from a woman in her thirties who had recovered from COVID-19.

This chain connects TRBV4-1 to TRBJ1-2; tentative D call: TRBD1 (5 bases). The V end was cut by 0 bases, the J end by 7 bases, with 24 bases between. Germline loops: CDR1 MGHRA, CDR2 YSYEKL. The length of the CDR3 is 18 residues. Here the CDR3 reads CASSQDLAVRAQQRGYTF. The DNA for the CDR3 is TGCGCCAGCAGCCAAGATTTAGCAGTCAGGGCCCAACAACGTGGCTACACCTTC.

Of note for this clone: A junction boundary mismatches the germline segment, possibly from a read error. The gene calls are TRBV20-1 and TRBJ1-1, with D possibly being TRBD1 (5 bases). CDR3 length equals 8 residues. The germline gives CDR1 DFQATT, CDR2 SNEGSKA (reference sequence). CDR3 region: CSASGRAF. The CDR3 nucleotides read TGCAGTGCTAGTGGCAGGGCCTTT.

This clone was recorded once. This CDR3 is CASSFKAGGGTDTQYF. The CDR3 nucleotides are TGTGCCAGCAGCTTCAAAGCGGGGGGAGGCACAGATACGCAGTATTTT. The chain employs TRBV7-2 and TRBJ2-3, with TRBD2 identical over 9 bases. The CDR3 extends over 16 amino acids. CDR1 and CDR2 (germline): SGHTA, FQGNSA. V lost 3 bases to trimming and J lost 1 base; unmatched junction nucleotides: 5.

CDR3 bases: TGTGCCACCGGGACAGGGGGCTATGGCTACACCTTC. It yields the protein CATGTGGYGYTF. The chain has TRBV10-3 and TRBJ1-2; 11 bases are a match to TRBD1. V lost 10 bases and J lost 4; bases outside the gene matches: 2. Germline CDR1 ENHRY, CDR2 SYGVKD. This CDR3 has 12 residues.

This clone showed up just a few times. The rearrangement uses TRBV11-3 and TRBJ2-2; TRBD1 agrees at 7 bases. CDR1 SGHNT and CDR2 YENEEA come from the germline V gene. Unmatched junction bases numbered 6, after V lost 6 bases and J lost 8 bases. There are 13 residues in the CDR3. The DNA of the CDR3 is TGTGCCAGCAGGTCGACAGGGTCAGGGGAGCTGTTTTTT. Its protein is CASRSTGSGELFF.

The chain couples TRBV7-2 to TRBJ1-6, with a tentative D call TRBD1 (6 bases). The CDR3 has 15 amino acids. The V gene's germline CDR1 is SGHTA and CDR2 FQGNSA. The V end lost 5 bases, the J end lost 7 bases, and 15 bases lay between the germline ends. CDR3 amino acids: CASSLQGSLNSPLHF. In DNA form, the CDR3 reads TGTGCCAGCAGCCTTCAGGGGAGCCTGAATTCACCCCTCCACTTT. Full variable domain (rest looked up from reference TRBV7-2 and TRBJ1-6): GAGVSQSPSNKVTEKGKDVELRCDPISGHTALYWYRQSLGQGLEFLIYFQGNSAPDKSGLPSDRFSAERTGGSVSTLTIQRTQQEDSAVYLCASSLQGSLNSPLHFGNGTRLTVT.

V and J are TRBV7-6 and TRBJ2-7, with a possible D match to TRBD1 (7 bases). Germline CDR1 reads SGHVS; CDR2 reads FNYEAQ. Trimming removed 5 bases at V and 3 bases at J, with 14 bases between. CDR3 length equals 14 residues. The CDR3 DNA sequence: TGTGCCAGCAGCCAACGACAGGGACTCTACGAGCAGTACTTC. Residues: CASSQRQGLYEQYF.

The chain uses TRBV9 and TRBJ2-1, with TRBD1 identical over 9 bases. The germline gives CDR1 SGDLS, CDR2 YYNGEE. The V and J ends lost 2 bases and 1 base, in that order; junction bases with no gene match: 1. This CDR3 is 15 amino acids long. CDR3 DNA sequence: TGTGCCAGCAGCGTTGGACAGGGGTCCTACAATGAGCAGTTCTTC. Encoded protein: CASSVGQGSYNEQFF.

CDR3 nucleotides: TGTGCCAGCAGCTCGGGACTAGGTGAGGGCCCAGAGACCCAGTACTTC. Protein sequence: CASSSGLGEGPETQYF. The chain combines TRBV5-4 with TRBJ2-5; 8 bases line up with TRBD2. Trimming took 3 bases from V and 4 from J; bases not matched to a gene: 11. Germline CDR1 and CDR2: SGHNT and YYREEE (reference sequence). This CDR3 has 16 residues.

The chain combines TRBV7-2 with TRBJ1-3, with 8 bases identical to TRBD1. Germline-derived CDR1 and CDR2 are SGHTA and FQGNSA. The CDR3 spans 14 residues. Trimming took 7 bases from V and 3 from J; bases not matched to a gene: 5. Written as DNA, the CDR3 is TGTGCCAGCACCGACAGGGGTAATGGAAACACCATATATTTT. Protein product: CASTDRGNGNTIYF.

CDR3 bases: TGTGCCAGCAGCTCGAACCTACTAGCGGGGGGGCCGGGTACGCAGTATTTT. This codes for CASSSNLLAGGPGTQYF. The gene calls are TRBV13 and TRBJ2-3, with 13 nucleotides matching TRBD2. The germline gives CDR1 PRHDT, CDR2 FYEKMQ (reference sequence). CDR3 length: 17 residues. J gave up 8 bases and V 4 bases, and 12 bases lay outside the gene matches.

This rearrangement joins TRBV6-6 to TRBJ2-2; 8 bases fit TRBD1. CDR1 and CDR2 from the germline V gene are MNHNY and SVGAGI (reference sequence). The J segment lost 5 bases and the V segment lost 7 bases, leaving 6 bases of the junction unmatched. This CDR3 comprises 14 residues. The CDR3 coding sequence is TGTGCCAGCACCAGGACAGGGATAACCGGGGAGCTGTTTTTT. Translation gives CASTRTGITGELFF.

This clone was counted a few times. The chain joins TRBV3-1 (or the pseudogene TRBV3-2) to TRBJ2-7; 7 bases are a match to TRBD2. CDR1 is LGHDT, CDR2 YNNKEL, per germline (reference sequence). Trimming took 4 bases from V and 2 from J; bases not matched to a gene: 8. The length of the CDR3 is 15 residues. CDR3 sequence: CASSPQAGRAYEQYF. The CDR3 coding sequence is TGTGCCAGCAGCCCCCAAGCGGGGCGAGCCTACGAGCAGTACTTC.

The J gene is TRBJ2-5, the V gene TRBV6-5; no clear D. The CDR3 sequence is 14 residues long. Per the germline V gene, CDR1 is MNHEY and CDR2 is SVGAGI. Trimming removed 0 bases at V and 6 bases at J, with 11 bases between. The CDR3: CASSYSSGVQTQYF. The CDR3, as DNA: TGTGCCAGCAGTTACTCGTCGGGTGTCCAGACCCAGTACTTC.

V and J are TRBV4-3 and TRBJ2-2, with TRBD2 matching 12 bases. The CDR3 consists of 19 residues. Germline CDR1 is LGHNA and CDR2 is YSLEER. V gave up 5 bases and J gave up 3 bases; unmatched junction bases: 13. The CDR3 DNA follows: TGCGCCAGCAGCACTACATCCCTAGCGGGGGGGCCGTACACCGGGGAGCTGTTTTTT. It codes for CASSTTSLAGGPYTGELFF.

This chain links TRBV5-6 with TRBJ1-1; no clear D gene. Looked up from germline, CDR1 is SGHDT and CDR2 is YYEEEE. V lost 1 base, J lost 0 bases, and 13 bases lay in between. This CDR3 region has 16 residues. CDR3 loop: CASSLSWAELNTEAFF. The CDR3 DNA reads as TGTGCCAGCAGCTTGAGTTGGGCCGAGCTGAACACTGAAGCTTTCTTT. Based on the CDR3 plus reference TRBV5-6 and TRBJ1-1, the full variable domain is DAGVTQSPTHLIKTRGQQVTLRCSPKSGHDTVSWYQQALGQGPQFIFQYYEEEERQRGNFPDRFSGHQFPNYSSELNVNALLLGDSALYLCASSLSWAELNTEAFFGQGTRLTVV.

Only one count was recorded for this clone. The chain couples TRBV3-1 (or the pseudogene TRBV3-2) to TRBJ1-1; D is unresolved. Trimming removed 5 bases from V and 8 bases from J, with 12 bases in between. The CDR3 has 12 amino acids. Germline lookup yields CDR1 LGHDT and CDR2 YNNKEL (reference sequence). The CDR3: CASSSHLSEAFF. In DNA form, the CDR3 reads TGTGCCAGCAGCAGCCATTTGAGCGAAGCTTTCTTT.

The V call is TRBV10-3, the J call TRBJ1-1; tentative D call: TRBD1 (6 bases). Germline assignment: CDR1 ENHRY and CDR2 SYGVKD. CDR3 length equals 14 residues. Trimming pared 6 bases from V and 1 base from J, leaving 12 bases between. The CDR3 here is CAIRAQGPNTEAFF. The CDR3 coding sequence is TGTGCCATCAGGGCACAGGGCCCGAACACTGAAGCTTTCTTT.

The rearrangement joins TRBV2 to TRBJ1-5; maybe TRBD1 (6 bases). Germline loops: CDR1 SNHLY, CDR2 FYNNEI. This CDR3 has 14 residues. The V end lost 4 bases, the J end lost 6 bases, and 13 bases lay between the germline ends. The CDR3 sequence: CASSAQGVGQPQHF. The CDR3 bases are TGTGCCAGCAGTGCACAGGGAGTGGGTCAGCCCCAGCATTTT.

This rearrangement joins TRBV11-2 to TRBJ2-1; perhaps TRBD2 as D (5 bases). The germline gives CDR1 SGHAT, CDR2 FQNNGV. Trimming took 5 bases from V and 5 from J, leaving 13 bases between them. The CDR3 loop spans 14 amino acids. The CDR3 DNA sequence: TGTGCCAGCAGCCAAAGCGGTGGTAACAATGAGCAGTTCTTC. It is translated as CASSQSGGNNEQFF.

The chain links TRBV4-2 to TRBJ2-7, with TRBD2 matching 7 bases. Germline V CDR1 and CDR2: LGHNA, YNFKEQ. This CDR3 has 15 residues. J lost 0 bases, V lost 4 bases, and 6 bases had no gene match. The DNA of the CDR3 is TGTGCCAGCAGCCTAATGCGGGGGATCTCCTACGAGCAGTACTTC. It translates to CASSLMRGISYEQYF.

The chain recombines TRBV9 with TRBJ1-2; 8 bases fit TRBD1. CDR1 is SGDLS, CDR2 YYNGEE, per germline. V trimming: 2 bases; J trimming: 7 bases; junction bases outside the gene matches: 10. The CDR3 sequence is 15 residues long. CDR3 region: CASSVGIQGGSGYTF. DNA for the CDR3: TGTGCCAGCAGCGTGGGGATACAGGGGGGCAGTGGCTACACCTTC.

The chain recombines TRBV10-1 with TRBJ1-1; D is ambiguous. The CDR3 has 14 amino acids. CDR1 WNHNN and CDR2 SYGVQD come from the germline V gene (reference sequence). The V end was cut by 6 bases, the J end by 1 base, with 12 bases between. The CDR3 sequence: CASSARAGNTEAFF. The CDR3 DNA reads TGCGCCAGCAGCGCCCGCGCGGGGAACACTGAAGCTTTCTTT.

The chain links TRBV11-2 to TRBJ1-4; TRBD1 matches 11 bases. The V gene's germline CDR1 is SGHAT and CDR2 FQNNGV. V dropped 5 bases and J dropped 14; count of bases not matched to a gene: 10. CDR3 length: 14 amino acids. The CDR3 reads CASSKGQGARDLFF. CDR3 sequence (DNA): TGTGCCAGCAGCAAAGGACAGGGGGCAAGAGATCTGTTTTTT.

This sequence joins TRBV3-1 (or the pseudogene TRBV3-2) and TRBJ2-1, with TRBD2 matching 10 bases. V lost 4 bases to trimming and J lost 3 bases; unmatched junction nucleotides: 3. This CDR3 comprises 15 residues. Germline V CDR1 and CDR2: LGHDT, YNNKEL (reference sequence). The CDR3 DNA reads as TGTGCCAGCAGCCCCAGCGGGGGGGACTACAATGAGCAGTTCTTC. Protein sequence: CASSPSGGDYNEQFF.

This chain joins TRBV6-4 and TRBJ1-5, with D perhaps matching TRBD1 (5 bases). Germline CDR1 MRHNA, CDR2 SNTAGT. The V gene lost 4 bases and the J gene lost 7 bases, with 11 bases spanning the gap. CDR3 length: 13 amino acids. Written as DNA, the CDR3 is TGTGCCAGCAGTGGTCTCCGGGGGCAGCCCCAGCATTTT. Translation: CASSGLRGQPQHF.

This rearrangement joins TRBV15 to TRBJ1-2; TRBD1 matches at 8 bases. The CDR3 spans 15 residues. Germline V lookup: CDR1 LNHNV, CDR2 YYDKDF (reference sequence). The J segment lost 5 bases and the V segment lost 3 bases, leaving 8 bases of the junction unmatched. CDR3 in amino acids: CATSSGQGAPYGYTF. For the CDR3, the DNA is TGTGCCACCAGCAGTGGGCAGGGGGCTCCTTATGGCTACACCTTC.

This CDR3 reads CASSAQPGGYNEQFF. DNA for the CDR3: TGTGCCAGCAGCGCCCAGCCAGGGGGGTACAATGAGCAGTTCTTC. The V and J genes are TRBV9 and TRBJ2-1; D might be TRBD1 (7 bases). V was cut by 3 bases and J by 4 bases, with 14 bases left in between. The CDR3 has 15 residues. Germline-derived CDR1 and CDR2 are SGDLS and YYNGEE.

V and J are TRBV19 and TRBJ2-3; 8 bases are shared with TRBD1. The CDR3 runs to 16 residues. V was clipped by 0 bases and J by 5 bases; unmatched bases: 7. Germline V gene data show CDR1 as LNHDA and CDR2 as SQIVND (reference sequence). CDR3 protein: CASSIDGTGPGDTQYF. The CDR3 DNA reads TGTGCCAGTAGTATAGACGGGACAGGCCCCGGAGATACGCAGTATTTT.

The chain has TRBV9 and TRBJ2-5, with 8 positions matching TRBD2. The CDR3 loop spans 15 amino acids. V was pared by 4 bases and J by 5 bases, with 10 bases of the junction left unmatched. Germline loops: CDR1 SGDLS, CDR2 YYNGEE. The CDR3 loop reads CASSLGGALSETQYF. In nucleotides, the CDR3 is TGTGCCAGCAGCCTCGGGGGGGCCTTAAGCGAGACCCAGTACTTC.